One TCR beta chain is described in this entry. The antigen is undetermined. V shed 0 bases and J shed 6 bases, with 18 bases lying between them. The CDR3 extends over 16 amino acids. The germline gives CDR1 SGHNT, CDR2 YENEEA. Method: immunoSEQ multiplex PCR; TCRdb's copy keeps in-frame clones and lacks some. The repertoire has 55,000 to 65,000 clones, over 70% of them found once; the top ten carry 4.5% to 5%. The data are from a study of T cell responses to AZD1222 COVID-19 vaccine. Findings and limits, study-wide: The donors showed a predominance of white British ancestry and of females, with possible underestimation of clonal diversity. Unmutated variant regions are reportedly the target of nearly half of TCRs that are spike-specific. Every sample of the repertoires postdated the peak T cell response.

This clonotype was sampled from an adult who received the AZD1222 COVID-19 vaccine. The source material was peripheral blood, sampled 28 days after the second AZD1222 dose. The rearrangement joins TRBV11-3 to TRBJ2-7; D call uncertain. The CDR3 is CASSLDPRPLLGEQYV. The DNA of the CDR3 is TGTGCCAGCAGCTTAGATCCCAGACCCCTGTTGGGCGAGCAGTACGTC.